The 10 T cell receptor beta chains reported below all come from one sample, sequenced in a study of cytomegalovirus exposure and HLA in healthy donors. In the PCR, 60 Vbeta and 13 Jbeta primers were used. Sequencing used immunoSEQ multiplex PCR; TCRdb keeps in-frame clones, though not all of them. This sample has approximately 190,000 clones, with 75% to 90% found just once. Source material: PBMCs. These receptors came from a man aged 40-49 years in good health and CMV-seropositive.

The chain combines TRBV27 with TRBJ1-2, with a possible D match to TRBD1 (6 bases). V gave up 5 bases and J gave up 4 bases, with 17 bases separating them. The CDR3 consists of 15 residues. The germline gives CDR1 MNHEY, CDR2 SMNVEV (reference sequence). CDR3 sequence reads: CASSPRGRGSYGYTF. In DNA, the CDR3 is TGTGCCAGCAGTCCCCGGGGTAGGGGGTCCTATGGCTACACCTTC.

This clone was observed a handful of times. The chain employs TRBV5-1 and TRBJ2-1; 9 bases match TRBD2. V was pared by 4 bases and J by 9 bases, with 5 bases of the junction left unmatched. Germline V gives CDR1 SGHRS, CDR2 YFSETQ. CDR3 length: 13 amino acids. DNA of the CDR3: TGCGCCAGCAGCCCCGGACTAGCGCTTGAGCAGTTCTTC. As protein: CASSPGLALEQFF.

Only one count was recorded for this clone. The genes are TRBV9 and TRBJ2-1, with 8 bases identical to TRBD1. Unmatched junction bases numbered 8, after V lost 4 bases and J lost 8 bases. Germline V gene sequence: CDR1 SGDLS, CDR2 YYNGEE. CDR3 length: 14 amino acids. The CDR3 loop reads CASSPQGGWDEQFF. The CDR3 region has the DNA TGTGCCAGCAGCCCACAGGGGGGTTGGGATGAGCAGTTCTTC.

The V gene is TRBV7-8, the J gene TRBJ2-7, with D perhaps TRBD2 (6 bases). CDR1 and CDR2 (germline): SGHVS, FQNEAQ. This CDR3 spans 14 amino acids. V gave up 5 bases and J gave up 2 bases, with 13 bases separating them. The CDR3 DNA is TGTGCCAGCAGCACCGGGGGTAAGCCCTACGAGCAGTACTTC. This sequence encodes CASSTGGKPYEQYF.

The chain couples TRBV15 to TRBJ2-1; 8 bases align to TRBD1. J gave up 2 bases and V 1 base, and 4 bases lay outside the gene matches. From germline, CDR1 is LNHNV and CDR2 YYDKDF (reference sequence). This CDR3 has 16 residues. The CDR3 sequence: CATSRADRGAYNEQFF. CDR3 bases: TGTGCCACCAGCAGAGCCGACAGGGGAGCCTACAATGAGCAGTTCTTC.

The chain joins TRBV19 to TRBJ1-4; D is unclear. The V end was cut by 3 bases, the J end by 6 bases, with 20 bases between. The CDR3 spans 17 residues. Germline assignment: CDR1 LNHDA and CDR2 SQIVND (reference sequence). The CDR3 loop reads CASSILMGGSQDEKLFF. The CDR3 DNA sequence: TGTGCCAGTAGTATTCTAATGGGTGGTTCGCAGGATGAAAAACTGTTTTTT.

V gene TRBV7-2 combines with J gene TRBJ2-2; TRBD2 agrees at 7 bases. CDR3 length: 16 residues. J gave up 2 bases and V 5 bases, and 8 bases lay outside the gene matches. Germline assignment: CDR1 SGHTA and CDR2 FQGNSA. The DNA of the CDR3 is TGTGCCAGCAGCCGTTTTTCTAGCGGAAACACCGGGGAGCTGTTTTTT. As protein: CASSRFSSGNTGELFF.

CDR3 nucleotide sequence: TGCAGTGCTGTCTCCTACGAGCAGTACTTC. It encodes CSAVSYEQYF. The chain joins TRBV20-1 to TRBJ2-5; D unclear. The assigned J gene may be wrong: the sequence end matches TRBJ2-7 better. CDR1 and CDR2 from the germline V gene are DFQATT and SNEGSKA (reference sequence). This CDR3 region has 10 residues.

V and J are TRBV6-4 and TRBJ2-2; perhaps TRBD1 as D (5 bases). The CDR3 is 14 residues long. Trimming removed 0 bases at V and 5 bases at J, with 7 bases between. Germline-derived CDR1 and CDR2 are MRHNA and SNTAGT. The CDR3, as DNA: TGTGCCAGCAGTGACTCGACAGAAACCGGGGAGCTGTTTTTT. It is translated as CASSDSTETGELFF.

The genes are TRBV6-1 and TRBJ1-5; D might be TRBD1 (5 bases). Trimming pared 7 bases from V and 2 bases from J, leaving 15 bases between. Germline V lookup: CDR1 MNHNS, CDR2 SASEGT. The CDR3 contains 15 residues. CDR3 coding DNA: TGTGCCAGCATGGGAGGGGTCAGGGGCAATCAGCCCCAGCATTTT. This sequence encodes CASMGGVRGNQPQHF.